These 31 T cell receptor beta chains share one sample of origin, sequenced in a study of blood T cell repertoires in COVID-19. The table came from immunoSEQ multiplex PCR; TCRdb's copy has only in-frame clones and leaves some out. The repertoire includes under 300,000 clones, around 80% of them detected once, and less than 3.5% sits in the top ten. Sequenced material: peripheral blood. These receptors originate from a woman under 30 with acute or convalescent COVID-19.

CDR3 nucleotides: TGTGCCAGCAGCCTAGACAGGGGGCTCTACGAGCAGTACTTC. Protein sequence: CASSLDRGLYEQYF. This sequence joins TRBV6-5 and TRBJ2-7, with 10 bases aligning to TRBD1. The ends lost 6 bases at V and 3 bases at J; junction bases unmatched: 5. The CDR3 length is 14 residues. Germline assignment: CDR1 MNHEY and CDR2 SVGAGI.

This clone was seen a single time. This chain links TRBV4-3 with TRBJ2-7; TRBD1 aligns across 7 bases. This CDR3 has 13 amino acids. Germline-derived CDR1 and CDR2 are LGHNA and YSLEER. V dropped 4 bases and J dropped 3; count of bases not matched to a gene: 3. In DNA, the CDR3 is TGCGCCAGCAGCCGGGACAGAAACTACGAGCAGTACTTC. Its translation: CASSRDRNYEQYF.

DNA for the CDR3: TGTGCCAGCAGGGCGAGGGCTAGTAGCGGGAGTTTGGATGAGCAGTTCTTC. It encodes CASRARASSGSLDEQFF. This chain uses TRBV5-5 with TRBJ2-1, with 9 bases fitting TRBD2. The CDR3 spans 17 residues. CDR1 and CDR2 (germline): SGHKS, YYEKEE (reference sequence). After removal of 5 bases from V and 8 bases from J, the junction contained 17 bases not matched to a gene.

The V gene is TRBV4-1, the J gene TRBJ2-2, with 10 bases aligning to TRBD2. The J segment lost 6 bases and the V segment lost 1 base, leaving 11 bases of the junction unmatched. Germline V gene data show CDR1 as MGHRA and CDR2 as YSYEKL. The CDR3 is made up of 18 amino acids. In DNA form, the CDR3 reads TGCGCCAGCAGCCAAGGGGGACTAGCGATTTTGTCCGCCGGGGAGCTGTTTTTT. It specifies CASSQGGLAILSAGELFF.

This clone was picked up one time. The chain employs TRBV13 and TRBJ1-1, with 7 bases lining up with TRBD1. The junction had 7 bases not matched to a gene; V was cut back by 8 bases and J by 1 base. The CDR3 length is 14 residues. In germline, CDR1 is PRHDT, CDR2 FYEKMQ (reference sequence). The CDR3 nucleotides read TGTGCCAGCGATCAGGGGGGAGGGAACACTGAAGCTTTCTTT. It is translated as CASDQGGGNTEAFF.

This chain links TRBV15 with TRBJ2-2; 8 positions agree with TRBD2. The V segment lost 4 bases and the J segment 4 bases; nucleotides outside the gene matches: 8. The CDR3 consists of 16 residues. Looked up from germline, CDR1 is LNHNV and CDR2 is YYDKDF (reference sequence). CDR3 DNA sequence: TGTGCCACCAGCAACCCGGGACTAGTTCTCACCGGGGAGCTGTTTTTT. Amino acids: CATSNPGLVLTGELFF.

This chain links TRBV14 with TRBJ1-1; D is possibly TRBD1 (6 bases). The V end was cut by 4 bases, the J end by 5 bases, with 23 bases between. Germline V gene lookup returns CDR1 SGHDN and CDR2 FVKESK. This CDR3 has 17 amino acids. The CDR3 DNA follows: TGTGCCAGCAGCCGGGGCAGGGGCCCGCATCCGGGTACTGAAGCTTTCTTT. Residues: CASSRGRGPHPGTEAFF.

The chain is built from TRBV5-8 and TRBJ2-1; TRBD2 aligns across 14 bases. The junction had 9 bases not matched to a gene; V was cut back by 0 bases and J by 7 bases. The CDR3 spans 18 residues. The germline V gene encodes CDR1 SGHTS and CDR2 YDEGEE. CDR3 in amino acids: CASSLEFFGTSGSNEQFF. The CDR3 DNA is TGTGCCAGCAGCTTGGAGTTTTTTGGGACTAGCGGGAGTAATGAGCAGTTCTTC.

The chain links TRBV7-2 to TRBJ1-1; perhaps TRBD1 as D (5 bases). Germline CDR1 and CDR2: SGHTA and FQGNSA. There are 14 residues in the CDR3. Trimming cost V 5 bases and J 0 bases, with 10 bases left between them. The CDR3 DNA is TGTGCCAGCAGCAAGGACATACTGAACACTGAAGCTTTCTTT. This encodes CASSKDILNTEAFF. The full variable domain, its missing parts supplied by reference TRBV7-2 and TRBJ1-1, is GAGVSQSPSNKVTEKGKDVELRCDPISGHTALYWYRQSLGQGLEFLIYFQGNSAPDKSGLPSDRFSAERTGGSVSTLTIQRTQQEDSAVYLCASSKDILNTEAFFGQGTRLTVV.

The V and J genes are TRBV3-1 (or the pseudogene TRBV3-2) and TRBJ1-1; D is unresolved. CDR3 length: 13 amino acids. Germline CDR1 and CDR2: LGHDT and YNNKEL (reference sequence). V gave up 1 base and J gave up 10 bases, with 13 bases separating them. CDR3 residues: CASSQAVRGSAFF. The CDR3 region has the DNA TGTGCCAGCAGCCAAGCAGTCCGTGGCTCAGCTTTCTTT.

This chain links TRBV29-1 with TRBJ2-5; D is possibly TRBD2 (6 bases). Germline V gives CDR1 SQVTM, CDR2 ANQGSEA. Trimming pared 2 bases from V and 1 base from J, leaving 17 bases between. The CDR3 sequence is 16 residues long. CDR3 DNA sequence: TGCAGCGTTGAATTCTTCGGGCAGGGAGGCCAAGAGACCCAGTACTTC. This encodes CSVEFFGQGGQETQYF.

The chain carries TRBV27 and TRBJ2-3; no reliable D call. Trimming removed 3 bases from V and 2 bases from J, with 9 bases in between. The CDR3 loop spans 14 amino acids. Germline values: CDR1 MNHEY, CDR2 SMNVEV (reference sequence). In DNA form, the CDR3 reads TGTGCCAGCAGTTTTCGCGTTCTCACAGATACGCAGTATTTT. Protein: CASSFRVLTDTQYF.

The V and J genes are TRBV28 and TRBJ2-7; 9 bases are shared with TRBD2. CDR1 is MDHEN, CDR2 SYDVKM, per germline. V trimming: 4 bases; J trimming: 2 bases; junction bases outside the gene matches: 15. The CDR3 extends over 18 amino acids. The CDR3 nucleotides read TGTGCCAGCAGTTCACTCCAGGGGCTTAGCGGGAGTGCCTACGAGCAGTACTTC. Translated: CASSSLQGLSGSAYEQYF.

CDR3 in DNA: TGTGCCAGCAGCCAGTCTAGCGGGCGACCCAATGAGCAGTTCTTC. As protein: CASSQSSGRPNEQFF. The chain uses TRBV7-2 and TRBJ2-1; TRBD2 agrees at 8 bases. This CDR3 comprises 15 residues. Germline V gene data show CDR1 as SGHTA and CDR2 as FQGNSA. The junction had 9 bases not matched to a gene; V was cut back by 5 bases and J by 6 bases.

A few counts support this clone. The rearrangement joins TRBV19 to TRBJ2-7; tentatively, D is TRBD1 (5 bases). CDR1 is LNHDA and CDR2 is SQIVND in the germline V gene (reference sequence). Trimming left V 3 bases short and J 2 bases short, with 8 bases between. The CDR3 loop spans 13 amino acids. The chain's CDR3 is CASSMGRAYEQYF. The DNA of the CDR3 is TGTGCCAGTAGTATGGGCAGGGCCTACGAGCAGTACTTC.

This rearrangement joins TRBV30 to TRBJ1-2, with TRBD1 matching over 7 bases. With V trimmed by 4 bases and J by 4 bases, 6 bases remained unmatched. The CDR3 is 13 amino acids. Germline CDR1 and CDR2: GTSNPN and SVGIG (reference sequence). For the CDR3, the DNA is TGTGCCTGGAACCACAGGGGTGCCTATGGCTACACCTTC. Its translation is CAWNHRGAYGYTF.

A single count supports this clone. CDR3 protein: CASSKGLPDGYTF. CDR3 bases: TGTGCCAGCAGCAAAGGACTTCCAGATGGCTACACCTTC. The chain recombines TRBV25-1 with TRBJ1-2; D is uncertain. Trimming stripped 6 bases from V and 6 bases from J, with 14 bases between. The CDR3 length is 13 residues. From germline, CDR1 is MGHDK and CDR2 SYGVNS.

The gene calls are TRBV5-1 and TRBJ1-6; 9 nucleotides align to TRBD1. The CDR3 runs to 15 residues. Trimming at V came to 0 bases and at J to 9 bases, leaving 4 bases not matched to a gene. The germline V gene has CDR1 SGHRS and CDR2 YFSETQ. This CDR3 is CASSLVGTGSSPLHF. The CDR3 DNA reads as TGCGCCAGCAGCTTGGTCGGGACAGGGAGTTCACCCCTCCACTTT.

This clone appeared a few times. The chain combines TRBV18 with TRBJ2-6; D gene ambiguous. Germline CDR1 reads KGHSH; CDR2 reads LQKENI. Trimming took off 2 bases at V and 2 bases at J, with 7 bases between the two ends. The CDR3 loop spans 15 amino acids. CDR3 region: CASSPGEAGANVLTF. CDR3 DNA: TGTGCCAGCTCACCAGGAGAGGCTGGGGCCAACGTCCTGACTTTC.

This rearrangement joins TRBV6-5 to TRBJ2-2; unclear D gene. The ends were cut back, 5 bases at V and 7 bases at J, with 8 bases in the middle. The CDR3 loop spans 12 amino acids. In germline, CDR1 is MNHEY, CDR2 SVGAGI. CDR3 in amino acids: CASSRGGGELFF. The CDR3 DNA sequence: TGTGCCAGCAGTAGAGGCGGCGGGGAGCTGTTTTTT.

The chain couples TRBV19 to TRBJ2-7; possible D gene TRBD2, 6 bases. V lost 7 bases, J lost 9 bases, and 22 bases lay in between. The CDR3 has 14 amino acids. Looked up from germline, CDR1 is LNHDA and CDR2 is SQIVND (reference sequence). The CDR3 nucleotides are TGTGCCAGTACCCCTCGGGCGGGACTGGAGGGGCAGTACTTC. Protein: CASTPRAGLEGQYF. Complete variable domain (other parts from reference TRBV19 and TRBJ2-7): DGGITQSPKYLFRKEGQNVTLSCEQNLNHDAMYWYRQDPGQGLRLIYYSQIVNDFQKGDIAEGYSVSREKKESFPLTVTSAQKNPTAFYLCASTPRAGLEGQYFGPGTRLTVT.

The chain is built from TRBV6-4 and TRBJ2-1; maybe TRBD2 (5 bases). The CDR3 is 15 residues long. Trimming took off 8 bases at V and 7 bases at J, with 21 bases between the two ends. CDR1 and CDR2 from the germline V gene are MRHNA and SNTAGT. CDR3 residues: CASGLERSPRNEQFF. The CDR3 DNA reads TGTGCCAGCGGGCTAGAGCGGAGCCCAAGGAATGAGCAGTTCTTC.

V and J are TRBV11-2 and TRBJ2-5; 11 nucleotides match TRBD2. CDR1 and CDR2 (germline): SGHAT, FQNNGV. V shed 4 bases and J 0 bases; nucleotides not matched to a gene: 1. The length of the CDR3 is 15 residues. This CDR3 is CASSWGLADQETQYF. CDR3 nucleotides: TGTGCCAGCAGCTGGGGACTAGCGGACCAAGAGACCCAGTACTTC.

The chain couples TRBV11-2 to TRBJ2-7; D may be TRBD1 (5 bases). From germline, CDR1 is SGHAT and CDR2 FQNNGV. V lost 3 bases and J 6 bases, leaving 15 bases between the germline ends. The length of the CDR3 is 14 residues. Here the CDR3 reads CASSLAGSISEQYF. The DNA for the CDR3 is TGTGCCAGCAGCTTGGCAGGGTCCATTTCCGAGCAGTACTTC.

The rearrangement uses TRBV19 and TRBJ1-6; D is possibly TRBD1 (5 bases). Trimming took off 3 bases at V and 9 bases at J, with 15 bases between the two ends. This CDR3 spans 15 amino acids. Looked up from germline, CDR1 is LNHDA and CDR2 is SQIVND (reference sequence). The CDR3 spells CASSMVGEAGSPLHF. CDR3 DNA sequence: TGTGCCAGTAGTATGGTGGGGGAAGCGGGTTCACCCCTCCACTTT.

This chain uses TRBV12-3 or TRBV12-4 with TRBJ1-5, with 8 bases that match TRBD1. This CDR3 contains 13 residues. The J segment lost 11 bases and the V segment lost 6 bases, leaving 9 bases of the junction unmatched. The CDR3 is CASSPTGARAQHF. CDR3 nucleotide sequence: TGTGCCAGCAGCCCGACAGGGGCCAGGGCCCAGCATTTT.

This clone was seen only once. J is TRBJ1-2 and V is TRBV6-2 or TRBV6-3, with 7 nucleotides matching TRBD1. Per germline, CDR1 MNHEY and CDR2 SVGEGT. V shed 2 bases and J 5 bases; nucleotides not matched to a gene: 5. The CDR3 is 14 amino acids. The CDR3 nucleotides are TGTGCCAGCAGTTACGTCCGGACAGGTTATGGCTACACCTTC. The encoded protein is CASSYVRTGYGYTF.

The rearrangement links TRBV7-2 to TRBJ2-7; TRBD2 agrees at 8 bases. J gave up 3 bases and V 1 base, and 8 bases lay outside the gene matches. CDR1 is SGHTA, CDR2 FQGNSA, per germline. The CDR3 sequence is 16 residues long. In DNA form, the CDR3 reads TGTGCCAGCAGCTTAGGACGGGGTAGCGGGGACTACGAGCAGTACTTC. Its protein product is CASSLGRGSGDYEQYF.

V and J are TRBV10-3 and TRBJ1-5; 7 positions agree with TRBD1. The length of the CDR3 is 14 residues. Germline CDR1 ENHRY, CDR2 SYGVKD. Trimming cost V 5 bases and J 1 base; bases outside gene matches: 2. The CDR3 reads CAISLQGSNQPQHF. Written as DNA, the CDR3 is TGTGCCATCAGTCTACAGGGGAGCAATCAGCCCCAGCATTTT.

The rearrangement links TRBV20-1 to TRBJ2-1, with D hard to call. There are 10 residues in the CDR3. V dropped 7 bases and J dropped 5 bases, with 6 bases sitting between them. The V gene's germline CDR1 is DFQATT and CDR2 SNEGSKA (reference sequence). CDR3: CSVEHNEQFF. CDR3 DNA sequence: TGCAGTGTCGAGCACAATGAGCAGTTCTTC.

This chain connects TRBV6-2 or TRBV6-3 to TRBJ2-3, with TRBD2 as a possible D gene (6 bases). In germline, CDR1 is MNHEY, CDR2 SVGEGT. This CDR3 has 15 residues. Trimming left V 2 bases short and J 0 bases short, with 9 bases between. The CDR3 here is CASSYVGLSTDTQYF. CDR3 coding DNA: TGTGCCAGCAGTTACGTAGGACTAAGCACAGATACGCAGTATTTT.